A selection of T cell receptor beta chains follows, all from one sample in a study of shared clonotypes between healthy human individuals. Using immunoSEQ multiplex PCR, the repertoire was profiled, and TCRdb retains in-frame clones only, with some absent. Counted here are 2.3 million or so clones, more than 80% occurring once; the ten biggest clones make up under 0.45%. Sequences were obtained from naive CD4+ T cells from PBMCs. The receptor source for this set is a man aged 18 to 29 in good health. Some clones in this sample may be carry-over from other donors' samples. Both conserved end residues are part of each CDR3. Fields, in order: V gene, CDR3 protein.

>TRBV28
CASSPDRATYQPQHF
>TRBV14
CASSQSRGSSEAFF
>TRBV28
CASTPTGGKGTEAFF
>TRBV5-4
CASSLARGAEGYGYTF
>TRBV7-9
CASSGGPQGAEAFF
>TRBV5-1
CASSERAAAKNIQYF
>TRBV5-8
CASSWGPPPDTQYF
>TRBV15
CATSRVGEAFF
>TRBV4-1
CASSLTHRNTGELFF
>TRBV9
CASSADRAGNEKLFF
>TRBV5-1
CASSRPSPNTGELFF
>TRBV15
CATSRPGGAAGDREQYF
>TRBV28
CASSLLHTEAFF
>TRBV9
CASSVGDRSLEAFF
>TRBV25-1
CASSDRGLRKETQYF
>TRBV7-9
CASSAVAGGYEQYF
>TRBV5-1
CASSDRTSGRVDEQYF
>TRBV5-1
CASSFIPSGRVNNEQFF
>TRBV11-2
CASSPVVGEQYF
>TRBV19
CASSIIRKNTGELFF
>TRBV7-2
CASSFLVANYEQYF
>TRBV29-1
CSVGGPGQGAEQYF
>TRBV5-1
CASSLGAGNEQFF
>TRBV29-1
CSVRGRLGDTQYF
>TRBV28
CASSLPGRVFDEQYF
>TRBV10-2
CASSDPPGGLAVSGANVLTF
>TRBV6-4
CASSRDFSYNEQFF
>TRBV5-4
CASSLPADPYEQYF
>TRBV27
CASSLLGDSGADTQYF
>TRBV15
CATSGRQGERANQPQHF
>TRBV7-9
CASSPDTGNEKLFF
>TRBV5-6
CASSWSNEQFF
>TRBV6-6
CASSWGTPVQEKLFF